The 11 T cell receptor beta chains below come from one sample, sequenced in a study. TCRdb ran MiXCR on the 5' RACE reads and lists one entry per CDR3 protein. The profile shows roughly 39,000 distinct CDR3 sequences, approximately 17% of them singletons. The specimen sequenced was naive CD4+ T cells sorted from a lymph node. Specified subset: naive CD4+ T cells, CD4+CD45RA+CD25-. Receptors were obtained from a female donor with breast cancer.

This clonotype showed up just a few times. CDR3 in DNA: TGTGCCAGCAAAGAGGAGGACTACACCTTC. Residues: CASKEEDYTF. This chain links TRBV28 with TRBJ1-2; no definite D call. Germline V gene data show CDR1 as MDHEN and CDR2 as SYDVKM. This CDR3 is 10 amino acids long. Trimming stripped 7 bases from V and 10 bases from J, with 10 bases between.

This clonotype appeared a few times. The CDR3 reads CASSLGGGWGYTF. CDR3 bases: TGTGCCAGCAGCTTAGGAGGGGGGTGGGGCTACACCTTC. This chain connects TRBV7-9 to TRBJ1-2; tentatively, D is TRBD1 (6 bases). Trimming left V 1 base short and J 8 bases short, with 11 bases between. Germline loops: CDR1 SEHNR, CDR2 FQNEAQ (reference sequence). The CDR3 runs to 13 residues.

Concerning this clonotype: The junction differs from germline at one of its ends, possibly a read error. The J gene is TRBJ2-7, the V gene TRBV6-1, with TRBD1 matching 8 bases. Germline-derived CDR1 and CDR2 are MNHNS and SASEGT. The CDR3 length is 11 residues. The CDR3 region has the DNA TGTGCCAGCAGTCAGAGCAGGGACAGGAGCTTC. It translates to CASSQSRDRSF.

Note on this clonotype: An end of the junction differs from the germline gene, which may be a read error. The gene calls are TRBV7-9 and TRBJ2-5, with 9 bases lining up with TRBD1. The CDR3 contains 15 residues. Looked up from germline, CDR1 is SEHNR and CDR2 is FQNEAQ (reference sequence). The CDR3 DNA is TGTACCAGCAGCTTAGGGACAGGGAAGGAGGAGACCCAGTACTTC. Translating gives CTSSLGTGKEETQYF.

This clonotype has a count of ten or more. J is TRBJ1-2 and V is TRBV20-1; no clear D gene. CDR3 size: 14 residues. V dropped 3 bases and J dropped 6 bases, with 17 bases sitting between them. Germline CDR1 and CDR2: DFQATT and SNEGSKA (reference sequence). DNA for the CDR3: TGCAGTGCTAGGGACTTCCTCAAAACGCATGGCTACACCTTC. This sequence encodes CSARDFLKTHGYTF.

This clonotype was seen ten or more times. The CDR3 reads CASSVSGTGGEKLFF. CDR3 in DNA: TGTGCCAGCAGCGTATCCGGGACAGGTGGAGAAAAACTGTTTTTT. This rearrangement joins TRBV9 to TRBJ1-4, with 8 bases fitting TRBD1. The CDR3 is made up of 15 amino acids. The germline V gene encodes CDR1 SGDLS and CDR2 YYNGEE. Trimming took 1 base from V and 8 from J; bases not matched to a gene: 7. Combining the CDR3 with reference TRBV9 and TRBJ1-4 gives the whole variable domain DSGVTQTPKHLITATGQRVTLRCSPRSGDLSVYWYQQSLDQGLQFLIQYYNGEERAKGNILERFSAQQFPDLHSELNLSSLELGDSALYFCASSVSGTGGEKLFFGSGTQLSVL.

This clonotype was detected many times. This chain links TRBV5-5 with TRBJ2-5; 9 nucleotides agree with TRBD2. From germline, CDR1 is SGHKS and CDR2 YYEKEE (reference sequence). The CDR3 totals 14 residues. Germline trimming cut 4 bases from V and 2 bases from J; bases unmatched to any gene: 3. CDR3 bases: TGTGCCAGCAGCGAAAGCGGGAGGCAAGAGACCCAGTACTTC. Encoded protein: CASSESGRQETQYF.

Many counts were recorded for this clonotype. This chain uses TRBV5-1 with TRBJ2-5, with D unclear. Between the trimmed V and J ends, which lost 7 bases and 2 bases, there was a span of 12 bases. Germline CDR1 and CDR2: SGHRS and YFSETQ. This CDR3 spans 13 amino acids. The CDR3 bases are TGCGCCAGCTATGAAGGTTATCAAGAGACCCAGTACTTC. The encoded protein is CASYEGYQETQYF.

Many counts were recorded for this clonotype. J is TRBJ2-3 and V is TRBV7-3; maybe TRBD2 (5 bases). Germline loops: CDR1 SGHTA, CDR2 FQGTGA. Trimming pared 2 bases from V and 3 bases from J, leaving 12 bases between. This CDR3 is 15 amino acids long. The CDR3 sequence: CASSLAGAETDTQYF. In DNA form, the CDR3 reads TGTGCCAGCAGCTTAGCGGGCGCGGAGACAGATACGCAGTATTTT.

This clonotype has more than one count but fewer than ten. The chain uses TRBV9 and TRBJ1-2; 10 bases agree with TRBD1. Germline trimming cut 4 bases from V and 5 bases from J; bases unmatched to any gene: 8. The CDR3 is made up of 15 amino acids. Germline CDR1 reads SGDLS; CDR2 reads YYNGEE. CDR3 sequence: CASSLTTGGAYGYTF. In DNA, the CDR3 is TGTGCCAGCAGCTTAACGACAGGGGGCGCGTATGGCTACACCTTC.

The DNA of the CDR3 is TGTGCCAGCAACTTAGGGACGGCCGGGGAGCTGTTTTTT. Translating gives CASNLGTAGELFF. V is TRBV12-3 or TRBV12-4 and J is TRBJ2-2; either TRBD1 or TRBD2 may fit D (5 bases each). This CDR3 spans 13 amino acids. Trimming shortened V by 7 bases and J by 6 bases, and 12 bases separated the two germline ends.